This T cell receptor beta chain was sequenced during a study of cytomegalovirus exposure and HLA in healthy donors. These donors, healthy bone marrow donors, were studied. Germline V gives CDR1 SGHTA, CDR2 FQGTGA. CDR3 length: 16 amino acids. After removal of 4 bases from V and 4 bases from J, the junction contained 10 bases not matched to a gene. Study observations and caveats: A later analysis found TCR association rates differed by HLA locus, highest for DRB1 and lowest for HLA-C.

PCR employed 60 Vbeta and 13 Jbeta primers. TCRdb's table, derived via immunoSEQ multiplex PCR, lists solely in-frame clones and lacks some. Here the sample spans some 93,000 clones, around 73% being singletons. As for this clone: The antigen is unknown.

The sequence was collected from a woman aged 40 to 50 in good health and CMV-seronegative. The chain couples TRBV7-3 to TRBJ2-3, with 8 bases aligning to TRBD1. The specimen sequenced was PBMCs. DNA for the CDR3: TGTGCCAGCAGCTCCTGGACAGGGCGAGGCGCAGATACGCAGTATTTT. Its translation is CASSSWTGRGADTQYF.